Shown below are 27 T cell receptor beta chains from a single sample sequenced in a study of blood T cell repertoires in COVID-19. Measured with immunoSEQ multiplex PCR; TCRdb has only the in-frame clones, and not every one. The sample records around 250,000 clones, roughly 89% being singletons. Sample: peripheral blood. These receptors came from a woman aged 55 to 70 with COVID-19, enrolled during active disease.

The rearrangement links TRBV11-3 to TRBJ1-3; no clear D gene. Germline V lookup: CDR1 SGHNT, CDR2 YENEEA. The V and J ends lost 0 bases and 0 bases respectively, with 15 bases between them. The CDR3 runs to 18 residues. The CDR3 spells CASSLEEARLSSGNTIYF. In nucleotides, the CDR3 is TGTGCCAGCAGCTTAGAAGAGGCGCGCCTAAGCTCTGGAAACACCATATATTTT.

The rearrangement joins TRBV6-2 or TRBV6-3 to TRBJ2-7; 9 nucleotides line up with TRBD1. Germline lookup yields CDR1 MNHEY and CDR2 SVGEGT. Unmatched junction bases numbered 7, after V lost 5 bases and J lost 5 bases. The CDR3 extends over 14 amino acids. This CDR3 is CASSKAGTGHEQYF. CDR3 DNA sequence: TGTGCCAGCAGTAAAGCCGGGACAGGGCACGAGCAGTACTTC.

The V call is TRBV6-2 or TRBV6-3, the J call TRBJ1-1; weak D call: TRBD1 (5 bases). The germline gives CDR1 MNHEY, CDR2 SVGEGT. V gave up 4 bases and J gave up 3 bases, with 12 bases separating them. The CDR3 sequence is 14 residues long. The CDR3 DNA sequence: TGTGCCAGCAGTTCCCAGGGTATTGACACTGAAGCTTTCTTT. Its translation: CASSSQGIDTEAFF.

CDR3 amino acids: CASSSKLARRQYF. The CDR3 DNA follows: TGTGCCAGCAGCTCAAAACTAGCGCGGAGGCAGTATTTT. This sequence joins TRBV7-2 and TRBJ2-3; 7 bases align to TRBD2. Germline V gene lookup returns CDR1 SGHTA and CDR2 FQGNSA. V lost 4 bases to trimming and J lost 11 bases; unmatched junction nucleotides: 9. The CDR3 extends over 13 amino acids.

In this sample, this clone turned up once. This rearrangement joins TRBV13 to TRBJ2-5; 8 positions match TRBD1. V gave up 5 bases and J gave up 4 bases; unmatched junction bases: 9. Germline CDR1 PRHDT, CDR2 FYEKMQ (reference sequence). The CDR3 runs 15 residues. CDR3 amino acids: CASSLRTGPGETQYF. The CDR3 bases are TGTGCCAGCAGCCTCAGGACAGGGCCCGGAGAGACCCAGTACTTC.

This clone was seen a handful of times. The chain has TRBV5-1 and TRBJ2-7, with 8 bases fitting TRBD2. Looked up from germline, CDR1 is SGHRS and CDR2 is YFSETQ. V shed 6 bases, J shed 2 bases, and the junction held 10 bases outside the gene matches. This CDR3 is built from 15 residues. CDR3 protein: CASNGGLAGPYEQYF. CDR3 in DNA: TGCGCCAGCAACGGGGGTCTAGCGGGCCCCTACGAGCAGTACTTC.

The chain carries TRBV5-1 and TRBJ1-5, with no clear D. Germline lookup yields CDR1 SGHRS and CDR2 YFSETQ. The V gene lost 4 bases and the J gene lost 5 bases, with 10 bases spanning the gap. The CDR3 extends over 13 amino acids. The DNA for the CDR3 is TGCGCCAGCAGCGCGGGCATAGATCAGCCCCAGCATTTT. Translation: CASSAGIDQPQHF.

The chain joins TRBV2 to TRBJ2-1; TRBD2 matches at 14 bases. The CDR3 has 21 amino acids. The germline CDR1 and CDR2 sequences are SNHLY and FYNNEI. The ends lost 3 bases at V and 0 bases at J; junction bases unmatched: 13. The CDR3 DNA follows: TGTGCCAGCAGTGATTCGAACGGACTAGCGGGGGGCCCTTCCTCCTACAATGAGCAGTTCTTC. Protein sequence: CASSDSNGLAGGPSSYNEQFF.

The gene calls are TRBV2 and TRBJ1-4, with TRBD1 matching 7 bases. The germline gives CDR1 SNHLY, CDR2 FYNNEI. After removal of 6 bases from V and 8 bases from J, the junction contained 9 bases not matched to a gene. CDR3 size: 14 residues. The DNA for the CDR3 is TGTGCCAGCAGCACCCAGGGGGTCGGGGAAAAACTGTTTTTT. Translating it yields CASSTQGVGEKLFF.

The rearrangement uses TRBV12-3 or TRBV12-4 and TRBJ1-2; D may be TRBD1 (5 bases). The CDR3 sequence is 12 residues long. Trimming stripped 5 bases from V and 7 bases from J, with 11 bases between. The CDR3 DNA reads as TGTGCCAGCAGTCCCTTCCAGGGTGGCTACACCTTC. Translating it yields CASSPFQGGYTF.

The chain links TRBV5-5 to TRBJ1-1; 8 positions match TRBD1. V lost 4 bases to trimming and J lost 5 bases; unmatched junction nucleotides: 10. This CDR3 is 15 amino acids long. The V gene's germline CDR1 is SGHKS and CDR2 YYEKEE (reference sequence). The CDR3 DNA sequence: TGTGCCAGCAGCATACTCTATCAGGGGGCGACTGAAGCTTTCTTT. This gives the protein CASSILYQGATEAFF.

This chain uses TRBV28 with TRBJ1-2, with 7 bases matching TRBD1. The V and J ends lost 4 bases and 8 bases, in that order; junction bases with no gene match: 10. Germline assignment: CDR1 MDHEN and CDR2 SYDVKM. The CDR3 loop spans 14 amino acids. CDR3 DNA sequence: TGTGCCAGCAGTTCGACAGGGTCAGTTGGGGGCTACACCTTC. As protein: CASSSTGSVGGYTF.

The CDR3 protein is CAISGGGAVNTQYF. The DNA for the CDR3 is TGTGCCATCAGTGGCGGGGGGGCAGTGAATACGCAGTATTTT. The rearrangement uses TRBV10-3 and TRBJ2-3; TRBD2 agrees at 9 bases. CDR3 length equals 14 residues. Germline-derived CDR1 and CDR2 are ENHRY and SYGVKD. J was trimmed by 7 bases and V by 4 bases; bases with no gene match: 6.

The chain joins TRBV6-6 to TRBJ1-2, with TRBD1 identical over 9 bases. V lost 5 bases to trimming and J lost 2 bases; unmatched junction nucleotides: 9. Germline lookup yields CDR1 MNHNY and CDR2 SVGAGI (reference sequence). This CDR3 region has 16 residues. This CDR3 is CASSLAPDRGNYGYTF. The CDR3 DNA is TGTGCCAGCAGTCTAGCCCCGGACAGGGGCAACTATGGCTACACCTTC.

This rearrangement joins TRBV7-8 to TRBJ1-3; 7 nucleotides match TRBD1. Looked up from germline, CDR1 is SGHVS and CDR2 is FQNEAQ. V lost 5 bases, J lost 0 bases, and 4 bases stayed unmatched. This CDR3 has 15 amino acids. The CDR3 protein is CASSPGTVSGNTIYF. In DNA, the CDR3 is TGTGCCAGCAGCCCCGGGACAGTCTCTGGAAACACCATATATTTT.

The V gene is TRBV4-3, the J gene TRBJ2-7; 7 bases are shared with TRBD1. The CDR3 extends over 14 amino acids. Germline values: CDR1 LGHNA, CDR2 YSLEER. The ends lost 4 bases at V and 3 bases at J; junction bases unmatched: 6. The CDR3 nucleotides are TGCGCCAGCAGCCCCTGGCAGGGGGACTACGAGCAGTACTTC. It specifies CASSPWQGDYEQYF.

V gene TRBV19 combines with J gene TRBJ1-1, with 8 bases fitting TRBD1. The CDR3 spans 17 residues. CDR1 and CDR2 (germline): LNHDA, SQIVND (reference sequence). V shed 4 bases and J 5 bases; nucleotides not matched to a gene: 15. DNA for the CDR3: TGTGCCAGTAGTAGCGGGTCTAATACAGGGGGTCGGACTGAAGCTTTCTTT. Protein product: CASSSGSNTGGRTEAFF. The whole variable domain, filled in from reference TRBV19 and TRBJ1-1, reads DGGITQSPKYLFRKEGQNVTLSCEQNLNHDAMYWYRQDPGQGLRLIYYSQIVNDFQKGDIAEGYSVSREKKESFPLTVTSAQKNPTAFYLCASSSGSNTGGRTEAFFGQGTRLTVV.

V gene TRBV27 combines with J gene TRBJ1-2; weak D call: TRBD1 (6 bases). Germline CDR1 is MNHEY and CDR2 is SMNVEV (reference sequence). The ends were cut back, 2 bases at V and 6 bases at J, with 13 bases in the middle. The CDR3 covers 14 residues. The CDR3 here is CASSLNVGANGYTF. Written as DNA, the CDR3 is TGTGCCAGCAGTTTAAATGTGGGGGCGAATGGCTACACCTTC.

The chain recombines TRBV21-1 with TRBJ2-7; the table's D call of TRBD2 was not tested on the DNA. TRBV21-1 is designated a pseudogene. The CDR3 runs to 15 residues. The CDR3 region is CASTRETNSLYEQYF. The CDR3 coding sequence is TGTGCCAGCACCCGGGAAACAAATAGTCTGTACGAGCAGTACTTC.

The V call is TRBV9, the J call TRBJ1-2, with TRBD1 identical over 8 bases. Per germline, CDR1 SGDLS and CDR2 YYNGEE. The CDR3 covers 15 residues. V shed 0 bases and J 8 bases; nucleotides not matched to a gene: 9. CDR3 in amino acids: CASSVEGRGQSGYTF. In nucleotides, the CDR3 is TGTGCCAGCAGCGTAGAAGGCAGGGGGCAGTCCGGCTACACCTTC.

Only a few counts were recorded for this clone. The chain is built from TRBV5-6 and TRBJ1-3; D uncertain. Trimming stripped 0 bases from V and 0 bases from J, with 10 bases between. CDR1 and CDR2 from the germline V gene are SGHDT and YYEEEE. This CDR3 is 16 amino acids long. In DNA form, the CDR3 reads TGTGCCAGCAGCTTGGAAATGTCCTACTCTGGAAACACCATATATTTT. It encodes CASSLEMSYSGNTIYF.

The chain has TRBV19 and TRBJ1-6, with 7 bases identical to TRBD1. Trimming at V came to 3 bases and at J to 10 bases, leaving 6 bases not matched to a gene. CDR3 length: 14 amino acids. From germline, CDR1 is LNHDA and CDR2 SQIVND (reference sequence). CDR3 sequence (DNA): TGTGCCAGTAGTATCGACGGGACAGTATCACCCCTCCACTTT. It encodes CASSIDGTVSPLHF.

This chain uses TRBV4-3 with TRBJ1-1; TRBD1 matches at 9 bases. The CDR3 is 17 residues long. J was trimmed by 3 bases and V by 2 bases; bases with no gene match: 10. Germline CDR1 and CDR2: LGHNA and YSLEER. CDR3 sequence (DNA): TGCGCCAGCAGCCAACGCCCGGGACAGGGAAAGTACACTGAAGCTTTCTTT. Translated, it gives CASSQRPGQGKYTEAFF.

The chain employs TRBV5-6 and TRBJ1-4; D is uncertain. Germline CDR1 and CDR2: SGHDT and YYEEEE. V lost 3 bases to trimming and J lost 10 bases, with 19 bases between them. The CDR3 has 15 amino acids. CDR3 sequence: CASSYPPGSSGKLFF. The CDR3 DNA is TGTGCCAGCAGCTACCCTCCGGGGTCTAGTGGAAAACTGTTTTTT.

The chain has TRBV6-5 and TRBJ1-2; maybe TRBD1 (6 bases). This CDR3 has 13 residues. V lost 6 bases and J lost 4, with 12 bases in between. Germline assignment: CDR1 MNHEY and CDR2 SVGAGI. CDR3 nucleotides: TGTGCCAGCAGCCGGACAGAGGGCTATGGCTACACCTTC. This translates into CASSRTEGYGYTF.

The chain has TRBV18 and TRBJ2-7; D is unresolved. The length of the CDR3 is 12 residues. The V and J ends lost 2 bases and 5 bases respectively, with 7 bases between them. Per the germline V gene, CDR1 is KGHSH and CDR2 is LQKENI. The CDR3 DNA is TGTGCCAGCTCACCAATAAGAGACGAGCAGTACTTC. This sequence encodes CASSPIRDEQYF.

CDR3 nucleotides: TGCGCCAGCAGCTTGTCTCCGAGGACAGTACAAAACAACAATGAGCAGTTCTTC. Amino acid sequence: CASSLSPRTVQNNNEQFF. The V call is TRBV5-1, the J call TRBJ2-1; a weak D match, TRBD1 (6 bases). The CDR3 is 18 amino acids. Trimming pared 1 base from V and 5 bases from J, leaving 22 bases between. CDR1 is SGHRS and CDR2 is YFSETQ in the germline V gene.